This paragraph reports one T cell receptor beta chain. The sample comes from a study of blood T cell repertoires in COVID-19. Overall study context: Sources were T cells, B-cell-depleted T cells, or PBMCs; the material itself was cDNA or gDNA.

The germline V gene encodes CDR1 MNHNY and CDR2 SVGAGI (reference sequence). The CDR3 loop spans 13 amino acids. Losses at the gene ends were 5 bases for V and 15 bases for J; bases not matched to a gene: 10. Repertoires were generated with immunoSEQ multiplex PCR, while TCRdb's copy carries only in-frame clones and drops some. The sample contains 90,000 or so clones, 90% of which appear only once. The genes are TRBV6-6 and TRBJ1-6, with 7 positions matching TRBD1. Material: peripheral blood. The sequence came from a woman over 75 with active or convalescent COVID-19. The CDR3 DNA sequence: TGTGCCAGCAGTCAATCGTACAGGGGACGCCTCCACTTT. As protein: CASSQSYRGRLHF.